One and the same sample provided the 12 T cell receptor beta chains below, sequenced in a study of shared clonotypes between healthy human individuals (dated by TCRdb to about 2020). Receptor libraries were prepared by the immunoSEQ multiplex PCR assay. TCRdb carries this immuneACCESS record with in-frame sequences only. Its versions omit some clonotypes, under half of them owing to an unresolved V gene in the studies checked, with the rest unexplained. For this sample the table gives about 2 million clones, of which 95% were detected only once. More than 0.1% of the sample comes from the top ten. Sequencing used naive CD4+ T cells sorted from blood. The label giving this sample's cell subset or site can be read as: CD45RA+ positively selected. Every receptor here comes from a young man in good health.

The chain uses TRBV7-2 and TRBJ2-7, with 7 bases fitting TRBD1. Germline assignment: CDR1 SGHTA and CDR2 FQGNSA. The CDR3 extends over 14 amino acids. Trimming removed 3 bases from V and 4 bases from J; junction bases left unmatched: 6. CDR3 nucleotides: TGTGCCAGCAGCTTTACCGGGACAGCTTACGAGCAGTACTTC. It yields the protein CASSFTGTAYEQYF.

V is TRBV15 and J is TRBJ1-4; D is undetermined. Trimming removed 0 bases from V and 0 bases from J, with 11 bases in between. There are 17 residues in the CDR3. Germline CDR1 is LNHNV and CDR2 is YYDKDF (reference sequence). CDR3 DNA: TGTGCCACCAGCAGAGAACGACGGGAGACAACTAATGAAAAACTGTTTTTT. It codes for CATSRERRETTNEKLFF.

For this clone: An end of the junction does not agree with germline; a read error may underlie this. J is TRBJ2-1 and V is TRBV7-6; 11 nucleotides match TRBD2. Germline CDR1 reads SGHVS; CDR2 reads FNYEAQ. This CDR3 has 16 amino acids. The CDR3 DNA follows: TGTGCCAGCAGCCTAGCGACTAGCGGGATAAACAATGAGCAGTTCTTC. Translated, it gives CASSLATSGINNEQFF.

Note on this clone: Distinct nucleotide sequences in the sample also encode this CDR3. The chain joins TRBV9 to TRBJ1-3; perhaps TRBD1 as D (5 bases). CDR3 length equals 14 residues. Germline lookup yields CDR1 SGDLS and CDR2 YYNGEE. Between the trimmed V and J ends, which lost 3 bases and 0 bases, there was a span of 7 bases. DNA for the CDR3: TGTGCCAGCAGCGCCAGGGACTCTGGAAACACCATATATTTT. Encoded protein: CASSARDSGNTIYF.

This chain joins TRBV15 and TRBJ1-5; D is possibly TRBD1 (5 bases). V lost 0 bases and J 4 bases, leaving 16 bases between the germline ends. Germline CDR1 and CDR2: LNHNV and YYDKDF (reference sequence). CDR3 length: 17 residues. The CDR3 here is CATSRDWGQGENQPQHF. CDR3 in DNA: TGTGCCACCAGCAGAGATTGGGGTCAGGGAGAAAATCAGCCCCAGCATTTT.

In the case of this clone: Distinct nucleotide sequences in the sample also encode this CDR3. The rearrangement joins TRBV6-6 to TRBJ1-5, with D uncertain. The V end was cut by 0 bases, the J end by 4 bases, with 4 bases between. The germline V gene encodes CDR1 MNHNY and CDR2 SVGAGI (reference sequence). The CDR3 has 13 amino acids. The CDR3 region is CASSYSDNQPQHF. CDR3 bases: TGTGCCAGCAGTTACTCGGATAATCAGCCCCAGCATTTT.

As concerns this clone: This sample also contains other DNA sequences that code for the same CDR3. V usage is TRBV28 and J usage is TRBJ2-5; a weak D match, TRBD2 (5 bases). The V gene lost 3 bases and the J gene lost 2 bases, with 7 bases spanning the gap. Germline CDR1 and CDR2: MDHEN and SYDVKM. CDR3 length: 13 amino acids. In DNA form, the CDR3 reads TGTGCCAGCAGTTTCGGCGGGCAAGAGACCCAGTACTTC. It encodes CASSFGGQETQYF.

The gene calls are TRBV6-6 and TRBJ2-7; D unclear. CDR3 length equals 14 residues. Germline assignment: CDR1 MNHNY and CDR2 SVGAGI (reference sequence). Trimming removed 5 bases at V and 2 bases at J, with 13 bases between. The CDR3 reads CASSSLGLTYEQYF. DNA of the CDR3: TGTGCCAGCAGTAGCCTCGGGTTGACCTACGAGCAGTACTTC.

The V call is TRBV11-3, the J call TRBJ1-1; D ambiguous. The V end was cut by 4 bases, the J end by 4 bases, with 10 bases between. The CDR3 contains 13 residues. CDR1 and CDR2 (germline): SGHNT, YENEEA. DNA for the CDR3: TGTGCCAGCAGCTCTCAAATGGGCACTGAAGCTTTCTTT. Protein: CASSSQMGTEAFF.

The rearrangement uses TRBV12-5 and TRBJ2-7; 8 bases agree with TRBD1. Trimming removed 1 base from V and 5 bases from J; junction bases left unmatched: 7. The CDR3 covers 15 residues. CDR1 LGHNT and CDR2 FRNRAP come from the germline V gene. CDR3 nucleotides: TGTGCTAGTGGTTTGGGACAGGGGTTCATGGACGAGCAGTACTTC. As protein: CASGLGQGFMDEQYF.

This chain links TRBV7-2 with TRBJ2-7, with D perhaps matching TRBD1 or TRBD2 (5 bases each). Between the trimmed V and J ends, which lost 7 bases and 5 bases, there was a span of 24 bases. This CDR3 has 16 amino acids. In germline, CDR1 is SGHTA, CDR2 FQGNSA. CDR3 nucleotides: TGTGCCAGCACCCCGGGGCTGAGACCCTCGAGCCACGAGCAGTACTTC. It is translated as CASTPGLRPSSHEQYF.

V gene TRBV19 combines with J gene TRBJ1-2; D is undetermined. Trimming removed 5 bases at V and 6 bases at J, with 19 bases between. CDR3 length equals 15 residues. Germline V lookup: CDR1 LNHDA, CDR2 SQIVND (reference sequence). CDR3 in amino acids: CASSPRGLFGHGYTF. The CDR3 nucleotides are TGTGCCAGTAGTCCGCGCGGGCTATTTGGCCATGGCTACACCTTC.